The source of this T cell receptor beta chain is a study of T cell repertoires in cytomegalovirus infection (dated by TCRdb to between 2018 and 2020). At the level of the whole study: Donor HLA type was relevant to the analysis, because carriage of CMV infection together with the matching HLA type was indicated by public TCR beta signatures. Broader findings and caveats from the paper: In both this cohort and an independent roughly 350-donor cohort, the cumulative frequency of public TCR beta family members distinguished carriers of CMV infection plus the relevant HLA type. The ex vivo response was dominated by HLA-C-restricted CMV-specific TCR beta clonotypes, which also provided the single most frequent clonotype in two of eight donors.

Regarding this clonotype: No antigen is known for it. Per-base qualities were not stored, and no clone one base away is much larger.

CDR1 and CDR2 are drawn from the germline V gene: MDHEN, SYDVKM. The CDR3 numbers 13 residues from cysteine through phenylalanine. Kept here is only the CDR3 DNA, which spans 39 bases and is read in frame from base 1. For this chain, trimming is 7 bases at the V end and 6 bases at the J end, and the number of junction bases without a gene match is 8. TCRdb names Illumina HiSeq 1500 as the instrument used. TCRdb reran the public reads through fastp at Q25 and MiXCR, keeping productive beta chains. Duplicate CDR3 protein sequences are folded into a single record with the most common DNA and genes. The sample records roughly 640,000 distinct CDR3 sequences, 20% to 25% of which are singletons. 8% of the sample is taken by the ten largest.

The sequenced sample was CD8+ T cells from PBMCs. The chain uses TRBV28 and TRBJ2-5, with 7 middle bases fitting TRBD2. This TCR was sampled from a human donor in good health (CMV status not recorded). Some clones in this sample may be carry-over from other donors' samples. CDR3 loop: CASNSGSGKTQYF. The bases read TGTGCCAGCAACTCCGGGAGCGGGAAGACCCAGTACTTC.